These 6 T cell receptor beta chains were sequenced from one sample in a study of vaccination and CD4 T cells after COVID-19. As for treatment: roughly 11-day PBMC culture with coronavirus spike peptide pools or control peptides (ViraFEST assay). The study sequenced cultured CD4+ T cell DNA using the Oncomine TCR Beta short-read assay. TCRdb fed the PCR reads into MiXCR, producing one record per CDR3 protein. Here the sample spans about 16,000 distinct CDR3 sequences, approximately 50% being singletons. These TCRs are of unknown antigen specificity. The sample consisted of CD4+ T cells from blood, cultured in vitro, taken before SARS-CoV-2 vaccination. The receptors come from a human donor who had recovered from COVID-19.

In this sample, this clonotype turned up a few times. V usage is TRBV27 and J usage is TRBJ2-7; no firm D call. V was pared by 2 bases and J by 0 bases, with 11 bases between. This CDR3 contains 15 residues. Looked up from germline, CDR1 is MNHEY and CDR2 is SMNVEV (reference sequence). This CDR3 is CASSLAGRSSYEQYF. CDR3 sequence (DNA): TGTGCCAGCAGTTTAGCCGGGCGGAGCTCCTACGAGCAGTACTTC.

The CDR3 sequence is CASSLYRGSHYGYTF. The CDR3 region has the DNA TGTGCCAGCAGTTTATACAGGGGGTCGCACTATGGCTACACCTTC. The chain joins TRBV27 to TRBJ1-2, with 8 positions matching TRBD1. The CDR3 is 15 residues long. V shed 1 base, J shed 3 bases, and the junction held 4 bases outside the gene matches. Germline V gene sequence: CDR1 MNHEY, CDR2 SMNVEV (reference sequence).

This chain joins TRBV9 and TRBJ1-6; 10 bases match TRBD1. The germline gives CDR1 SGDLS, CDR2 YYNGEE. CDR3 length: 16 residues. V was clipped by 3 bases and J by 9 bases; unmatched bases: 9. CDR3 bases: TGTGCCAGCAGCGCCCCGACAGGGGGCGGCGTTTCACCCCTCCACTTT. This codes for CASSAPTGGGVSPLHF.

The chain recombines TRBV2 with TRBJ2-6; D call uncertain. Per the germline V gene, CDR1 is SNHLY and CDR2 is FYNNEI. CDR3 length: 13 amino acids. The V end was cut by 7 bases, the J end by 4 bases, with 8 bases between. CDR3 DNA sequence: TGTGCCAGCACCGGGTCCGGGGCCAACGTCCTGACTTTC. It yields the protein CASTGSGANVLTF.

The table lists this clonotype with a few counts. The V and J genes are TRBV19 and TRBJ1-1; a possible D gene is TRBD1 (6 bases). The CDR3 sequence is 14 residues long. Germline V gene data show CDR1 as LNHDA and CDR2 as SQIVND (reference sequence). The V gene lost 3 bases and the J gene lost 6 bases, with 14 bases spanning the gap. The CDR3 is CASSIQGQAPEAFF. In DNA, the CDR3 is TGTGCCAGTAGTATCCAGGGGCAGGCACCTGAAGCTTTCTTT. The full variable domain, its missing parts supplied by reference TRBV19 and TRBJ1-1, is DGGITQSPKYLFRKEGQNVTLSCEQNLNHDAMYWYRQDPGQGLRLIYYSQIVNDFQKGDIAEGYSVSREKKESFPLTVTSAQKNPTAFYLCASSIQGQAPEAFFGQGTRLTVV.

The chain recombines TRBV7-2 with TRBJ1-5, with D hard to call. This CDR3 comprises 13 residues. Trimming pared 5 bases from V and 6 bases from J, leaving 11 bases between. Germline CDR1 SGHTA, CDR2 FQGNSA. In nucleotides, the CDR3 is TGTGCCAGCAGCCCAGTCTGGGGTCAGCCCCAGCATTTT. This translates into CASSPVWGQPQHF.